This TCR beta chain was retrieved from a study of T cell responses to AZD1222 COVID-19 vaccine. The table came from immunoSEQ multiplex PCR; TCRdb's copy has only in-frame clones and leaves some out. This table has about 100,000 clones, just over 85% appearing once. Turning to this clone: At the DNA level, this CDR3 is encoded by other sequences in the same sample as well.

The sequencing here drew on peripheral blood, taken on day 0 of AZD1222 vaccination. The clonotype comes from an adult in good health.

The CDR3: CASSLGAGNTIYF. The CDR3 region has the DNA TGTGCCAGCAGTTTAGGGGCTGGAAACACCATATATTTT. The chain has TRBV12-3 or TRBV12-4 and TRBJ1-3; the D is unclear. The CDR3 runs 13 residues. The V and J ends lost 1 base and 2 bases respectively, with 3 bases between them.